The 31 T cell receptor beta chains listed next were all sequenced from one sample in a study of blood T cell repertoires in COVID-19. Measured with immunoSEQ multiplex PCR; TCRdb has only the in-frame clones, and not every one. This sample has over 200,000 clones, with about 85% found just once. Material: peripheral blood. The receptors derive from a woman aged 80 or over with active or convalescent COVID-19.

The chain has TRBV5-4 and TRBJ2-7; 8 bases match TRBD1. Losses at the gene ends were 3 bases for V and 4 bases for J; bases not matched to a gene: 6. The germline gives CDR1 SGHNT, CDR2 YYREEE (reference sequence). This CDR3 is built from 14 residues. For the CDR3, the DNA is TGTGCCAGCAGCTGGGGACAGGATGTGTACGAGCAGTACTTC. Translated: CASSWGQDVYEQYF.

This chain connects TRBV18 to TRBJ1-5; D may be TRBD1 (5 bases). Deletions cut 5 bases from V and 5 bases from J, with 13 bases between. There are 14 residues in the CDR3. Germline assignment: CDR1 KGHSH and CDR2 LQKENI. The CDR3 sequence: CASSSNTGDQPQHF. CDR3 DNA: TGTGCCAGCTCATCGAATACGGGGGATCAGCCCCAGCATTTT.

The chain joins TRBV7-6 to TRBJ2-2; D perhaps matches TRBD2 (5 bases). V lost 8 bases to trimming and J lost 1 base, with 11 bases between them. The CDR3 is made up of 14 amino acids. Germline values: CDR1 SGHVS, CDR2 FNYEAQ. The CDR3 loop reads CASRRTGNTGELFF. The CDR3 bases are TGTGCCAGCCGGAGGACCGGGAACACCGGGGAGCTGTTTTTT.

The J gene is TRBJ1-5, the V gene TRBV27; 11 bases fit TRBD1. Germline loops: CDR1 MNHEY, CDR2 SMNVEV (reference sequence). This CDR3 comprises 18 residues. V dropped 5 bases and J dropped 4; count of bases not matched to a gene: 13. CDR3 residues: CASSVLRDRGDSNQPQHF. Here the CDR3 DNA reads TGTGCCAGCAGTGTACTCCGGGACAGGGGGGATTCGAATCAGCCCCAGCATTTT.

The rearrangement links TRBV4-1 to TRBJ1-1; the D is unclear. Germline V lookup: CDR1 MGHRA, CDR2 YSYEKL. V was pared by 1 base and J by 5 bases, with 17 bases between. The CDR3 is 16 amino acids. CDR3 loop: CASSQVAQWGVTEAFF. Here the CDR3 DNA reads TGCGCCAGCAGCCAAGTGGCCCAGTGGGGAGTAACTGAAGCTTTCTTT.

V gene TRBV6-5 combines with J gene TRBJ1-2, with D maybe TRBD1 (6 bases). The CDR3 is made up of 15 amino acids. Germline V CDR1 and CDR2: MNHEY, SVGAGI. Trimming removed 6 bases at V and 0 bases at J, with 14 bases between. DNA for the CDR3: TGTGCCAGCAGCTCCGGACAGACTTCTAACTATGGCTACACCTTC. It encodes CASSSGQTSNYGYTF.

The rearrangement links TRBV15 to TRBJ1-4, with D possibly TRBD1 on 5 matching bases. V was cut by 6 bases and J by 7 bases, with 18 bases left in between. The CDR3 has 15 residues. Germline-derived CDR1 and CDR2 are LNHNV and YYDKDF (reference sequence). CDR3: CATRTDRGSGEKLFF. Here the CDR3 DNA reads TGTGCCACCAGAACGGATCGGGGGTCGGGTGAAAAACTGTTTTTT.

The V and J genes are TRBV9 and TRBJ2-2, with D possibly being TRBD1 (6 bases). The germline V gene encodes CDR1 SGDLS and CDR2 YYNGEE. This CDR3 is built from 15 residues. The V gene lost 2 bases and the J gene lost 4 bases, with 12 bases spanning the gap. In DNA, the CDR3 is TGTGCCAGCAGCGTGGGGGCCTGGGGCACCGGGGAGCTGTTTTTT. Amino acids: CASSVGAWGTGELFF.

The CDR3: CASSPPGSGGAYEQYF. The CDR3 region has the DNA TGTGCCAGCAGCCCCCCAGGGTCGGGAGGCGCCTACGAGCAGTACTTC. The rearrangement uses TRBV9 and TRBJ2-7; 7 positions agree with TRBD2. Per germline, CDR1 SGDLS and CDR2 YYNGEE. CDR3 length equals 16 residues. Germline trimming cut 4 bases from V and 2 bases from J; bases unmatched to any gene: 12.

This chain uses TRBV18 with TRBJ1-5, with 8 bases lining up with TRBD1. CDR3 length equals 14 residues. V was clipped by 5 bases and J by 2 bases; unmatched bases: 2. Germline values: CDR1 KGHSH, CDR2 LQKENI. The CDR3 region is CASSGDRRNQPQHF. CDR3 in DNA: TGTGCCAGCTCAGGGGACAGGCGCAATCAGCCCCAGCATTTT.

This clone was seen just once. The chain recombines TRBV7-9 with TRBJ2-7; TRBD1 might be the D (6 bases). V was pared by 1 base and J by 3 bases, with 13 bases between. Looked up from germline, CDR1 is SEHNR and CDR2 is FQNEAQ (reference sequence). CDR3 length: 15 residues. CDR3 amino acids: CASSLVQGFLYEQYF. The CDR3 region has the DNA TGTGCCAGCAGCTTAGTCCAGGGGTTTCTCTACGAGCAGTACTTC.

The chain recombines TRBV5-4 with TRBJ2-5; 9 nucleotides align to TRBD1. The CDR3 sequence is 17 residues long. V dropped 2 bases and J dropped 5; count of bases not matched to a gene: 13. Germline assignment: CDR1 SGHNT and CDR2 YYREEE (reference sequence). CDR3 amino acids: CASSLNTGGPVGETQYF. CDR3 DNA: TGTGCCAGCAGCTTAAACACAGGGGGCCCCGTCGGGGAGACCCAGTACTTC.

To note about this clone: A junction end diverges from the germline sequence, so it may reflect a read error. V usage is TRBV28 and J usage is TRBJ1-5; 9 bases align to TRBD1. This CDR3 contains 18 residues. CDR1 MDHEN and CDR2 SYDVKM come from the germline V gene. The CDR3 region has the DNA TGTGCCACCAGTTTAAAATTTGACGACAGGGGGATCAATCAGCCCCAGCATTTT. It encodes CATSLKFDDRGINQPQHF.

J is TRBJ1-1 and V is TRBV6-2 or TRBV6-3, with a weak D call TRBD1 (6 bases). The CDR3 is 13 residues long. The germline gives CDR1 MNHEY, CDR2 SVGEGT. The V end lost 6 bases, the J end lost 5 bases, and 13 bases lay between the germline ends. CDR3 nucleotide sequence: TGTGCCAGCAGCTGGGGGCTGAGGACTGAAGCTTTCTTT. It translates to CASSWGLRTEAFF.

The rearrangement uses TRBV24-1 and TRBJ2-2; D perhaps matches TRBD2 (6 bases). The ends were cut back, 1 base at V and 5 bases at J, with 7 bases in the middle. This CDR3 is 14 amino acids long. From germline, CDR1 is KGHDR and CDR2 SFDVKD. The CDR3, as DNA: TGTGCCACCAGTGATTTCCGGGGGACCGGGGAGCTGTTTTTT. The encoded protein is CATSDFRGTGELFF.

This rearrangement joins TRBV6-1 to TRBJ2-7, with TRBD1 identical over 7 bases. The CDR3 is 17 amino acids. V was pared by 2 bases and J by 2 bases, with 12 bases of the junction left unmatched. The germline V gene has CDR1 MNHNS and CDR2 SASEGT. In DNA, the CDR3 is TGTGCCAGCAGTGAAAAGGTAGGGGGCCGGTACGCCTACGAGCAGTACTTC. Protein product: CASSEKVGGRYAYEQYF.

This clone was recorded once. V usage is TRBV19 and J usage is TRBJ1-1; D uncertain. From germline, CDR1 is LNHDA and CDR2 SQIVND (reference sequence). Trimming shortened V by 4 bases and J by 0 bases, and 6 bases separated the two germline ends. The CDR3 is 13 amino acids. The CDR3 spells CASSTTVNTEAFF. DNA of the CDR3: TGTGCCAGTAGTACCACAGTGAACACTGAAGCTTTCTTT.

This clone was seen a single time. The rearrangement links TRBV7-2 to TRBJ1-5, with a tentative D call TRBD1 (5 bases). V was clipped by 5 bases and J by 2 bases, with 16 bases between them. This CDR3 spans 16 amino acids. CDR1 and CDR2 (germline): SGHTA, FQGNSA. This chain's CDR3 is CASSRQGYPGNQPQHF. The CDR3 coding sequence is TGTGCCAGCAGCCGTCAGGGCTACCCGGGCAATCAGCCCCAGCATTTT.

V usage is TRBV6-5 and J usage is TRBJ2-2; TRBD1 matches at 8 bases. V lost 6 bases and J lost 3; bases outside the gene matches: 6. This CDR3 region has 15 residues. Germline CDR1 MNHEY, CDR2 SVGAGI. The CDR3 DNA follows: TGTGCCAGCAGGAGGACAGGGTGGGACACCGGGGAGCTGTTTTTT. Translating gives CASRRTGWDTGELFF.

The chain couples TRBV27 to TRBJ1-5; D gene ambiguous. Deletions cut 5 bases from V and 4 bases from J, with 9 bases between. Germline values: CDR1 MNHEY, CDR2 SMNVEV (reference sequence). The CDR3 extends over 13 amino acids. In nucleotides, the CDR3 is TGTGCCAGCAGTAGGCAGACTAATCAGCCCCAGCATTTT. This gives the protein CASSRQTNQPQHF.

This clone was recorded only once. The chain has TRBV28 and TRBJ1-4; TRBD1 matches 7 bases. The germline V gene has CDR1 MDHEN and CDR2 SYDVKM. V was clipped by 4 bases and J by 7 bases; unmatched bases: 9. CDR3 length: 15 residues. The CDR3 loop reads CASSSSGGGGEKLFF. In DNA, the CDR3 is TGTGCCAGCAGTTCTTCAGGGGGTGGGGGTGAAAAACTGTTTTTT.

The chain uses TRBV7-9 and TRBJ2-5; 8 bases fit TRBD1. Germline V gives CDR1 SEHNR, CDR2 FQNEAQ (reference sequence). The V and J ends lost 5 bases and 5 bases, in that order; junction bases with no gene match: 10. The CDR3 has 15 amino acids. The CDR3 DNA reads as TGTGCCAGCAGCCCCGGACAGGGTTCCTGGGAGACCCAGTACTTC. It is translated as CASSPGQGSWETQYF.

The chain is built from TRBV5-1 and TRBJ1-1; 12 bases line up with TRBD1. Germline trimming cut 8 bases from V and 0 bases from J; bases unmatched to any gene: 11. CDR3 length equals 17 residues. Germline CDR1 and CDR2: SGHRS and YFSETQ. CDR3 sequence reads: CASTAGTGGWLNTEAFF. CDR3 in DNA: TGCGCCAGTACCGCCGGGACAGGGGGCTGGTTGAACACTGAAGCTTTCTTT.

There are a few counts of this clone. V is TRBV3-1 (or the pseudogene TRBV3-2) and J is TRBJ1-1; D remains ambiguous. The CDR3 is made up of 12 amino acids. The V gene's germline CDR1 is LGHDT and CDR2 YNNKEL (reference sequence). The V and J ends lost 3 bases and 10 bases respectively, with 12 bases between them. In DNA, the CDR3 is TGTGCCAGCAGCCAGAGAGGACTTGTAGCTTTCTTT. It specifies CASSQRGLVAFF.

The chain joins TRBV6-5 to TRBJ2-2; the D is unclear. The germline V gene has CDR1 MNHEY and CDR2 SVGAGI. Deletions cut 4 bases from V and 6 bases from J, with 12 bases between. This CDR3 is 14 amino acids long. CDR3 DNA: TGTGCCAGCAGTTTATTACTTGATGCCGGGGAGCTGTTTTTT. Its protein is CASSLLLDAGELFF.

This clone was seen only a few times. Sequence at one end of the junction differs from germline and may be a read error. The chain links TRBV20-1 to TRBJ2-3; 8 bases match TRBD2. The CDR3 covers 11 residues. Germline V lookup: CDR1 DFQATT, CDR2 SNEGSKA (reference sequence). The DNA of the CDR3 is TGCAGTGCCGTAAAGGGAACTAGCGGTAGTTTT. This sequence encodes CSAVKGTSGSF.

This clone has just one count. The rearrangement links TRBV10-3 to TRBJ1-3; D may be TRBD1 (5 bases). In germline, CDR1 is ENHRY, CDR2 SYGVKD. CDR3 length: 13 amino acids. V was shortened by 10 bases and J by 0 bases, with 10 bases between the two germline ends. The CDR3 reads CATQGLSGNTIYF. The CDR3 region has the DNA TGTGCCACCCAGGGACTCTCTGGAAACACCATATATTTT.

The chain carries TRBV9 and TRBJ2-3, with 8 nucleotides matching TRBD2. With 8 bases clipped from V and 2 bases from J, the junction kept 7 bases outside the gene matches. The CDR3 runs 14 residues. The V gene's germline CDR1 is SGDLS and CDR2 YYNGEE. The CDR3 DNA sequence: TGTGCCAGTACAAGCGGGAGTTTCACAGATACGCAGTATTTT. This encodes CASTSGSFTDTQYF.

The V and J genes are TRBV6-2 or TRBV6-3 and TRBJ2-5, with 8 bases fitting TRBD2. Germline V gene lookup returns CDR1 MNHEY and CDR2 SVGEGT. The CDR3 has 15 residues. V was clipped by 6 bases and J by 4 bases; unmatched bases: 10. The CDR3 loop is CASSLFGGASETQYF. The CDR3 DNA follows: TGTGCCAGCAGCCTTTTCGGGGGGGCCTCAGAGACCCAGTACTTC.

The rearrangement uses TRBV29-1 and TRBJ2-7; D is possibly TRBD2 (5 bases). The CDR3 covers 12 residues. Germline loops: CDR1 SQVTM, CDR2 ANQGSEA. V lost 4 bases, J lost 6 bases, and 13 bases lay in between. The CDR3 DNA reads TGCAGCGTTGGAACCCCCGGGATCGAGCAGTACTTC. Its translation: CSVGTPGIEQYF.

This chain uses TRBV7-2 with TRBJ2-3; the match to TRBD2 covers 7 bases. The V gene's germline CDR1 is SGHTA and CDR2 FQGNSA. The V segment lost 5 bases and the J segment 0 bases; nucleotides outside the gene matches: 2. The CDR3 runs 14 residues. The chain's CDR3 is CASSQAGSTDTQYF. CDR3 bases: TGTGCCAGCAGCCAAGCGGGGAGCACAGATACGCAGTATTTT. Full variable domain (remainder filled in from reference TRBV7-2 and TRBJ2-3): GAGVSQSPSNKVTEKGKDVELRCDPISGHTALYWYRQSLGQGLEFLIYFQGNSAPDKSGLPSDRFSAERTGGSVSTLTIQRTQQEDSAVYLCASSQAGSTDTQYFGPGTRLTVL.